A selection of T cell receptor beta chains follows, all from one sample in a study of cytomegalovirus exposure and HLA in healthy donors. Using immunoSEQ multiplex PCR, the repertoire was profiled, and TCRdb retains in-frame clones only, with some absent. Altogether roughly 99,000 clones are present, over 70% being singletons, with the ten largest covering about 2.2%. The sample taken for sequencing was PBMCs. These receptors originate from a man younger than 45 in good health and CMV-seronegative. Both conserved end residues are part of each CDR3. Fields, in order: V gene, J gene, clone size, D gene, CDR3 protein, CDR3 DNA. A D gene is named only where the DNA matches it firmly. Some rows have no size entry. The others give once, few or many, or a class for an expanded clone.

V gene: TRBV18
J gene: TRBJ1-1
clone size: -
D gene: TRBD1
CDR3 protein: CASSPLGQGTTEAFF
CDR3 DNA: TGTGCCAGCTCACCCCTGGGACAGGGGACGACTGAAGCTTTCTTT

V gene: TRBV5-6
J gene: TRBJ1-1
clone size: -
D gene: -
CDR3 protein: CASSLAGGDPEAFF
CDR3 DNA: TGTGCCAGCAGCTTGGCCGGAGGGGACCCTGAAGCTTTCTTT

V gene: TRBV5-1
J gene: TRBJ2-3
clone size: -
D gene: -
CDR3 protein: CASSGGQSTDTQYF
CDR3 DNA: TGCGCCAGCAGCGGGGGACAAAGCACAGATACGCAGTATTTT

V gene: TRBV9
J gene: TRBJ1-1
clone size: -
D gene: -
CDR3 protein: CASSAGGSGLNTEAFF
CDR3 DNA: TGTGCCAGCAGCGCCGGGGGTTCGGGCCTCAACACTGAAGCTTTCTTT

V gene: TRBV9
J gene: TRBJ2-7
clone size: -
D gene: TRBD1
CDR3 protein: CASSVAYGTGYEQYF
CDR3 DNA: TGTGCCAGCAGCGTAGCGTATGGGACAGGCTACGAGCAGTACTTC

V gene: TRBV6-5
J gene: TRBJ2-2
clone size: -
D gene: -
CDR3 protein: CASRTQGHTGELFF
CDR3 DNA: TGTGCCAGCCGAACCCAGGGGCACACCGGGGAGCTGTTTTTT

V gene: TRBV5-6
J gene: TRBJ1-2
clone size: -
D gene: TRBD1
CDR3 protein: CASSPGQVNYGYTF
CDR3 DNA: TGTGCCAGCAGCCCGGGACAGGTCAACTATGGCTACACCTTC

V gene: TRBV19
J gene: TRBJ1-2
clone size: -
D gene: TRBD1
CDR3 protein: CASSIDRLGQGVGYTF
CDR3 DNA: TGTGCCAGTAGTATAGATCGGTTGGGACAGGGGGTCGGCTACACCTTC

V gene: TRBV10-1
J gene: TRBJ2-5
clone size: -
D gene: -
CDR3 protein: CASSVGSNEQYF
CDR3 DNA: TGCGCCAGCAGCGTAGGGAGCAATGAGCAGTACTTC

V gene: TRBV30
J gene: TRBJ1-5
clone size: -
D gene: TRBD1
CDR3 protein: CAWGEGGGQPQHF
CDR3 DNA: TGTGCCTGGGGAGAAGGGGGCGGTCAGCCCCAGCATTTT

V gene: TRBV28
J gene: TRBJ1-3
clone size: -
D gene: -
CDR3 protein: CASSLGGAGNTIYF
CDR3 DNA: TGTGCCAGCAGCCTCGGGGGGGCTGGAAACACCATATATTTT

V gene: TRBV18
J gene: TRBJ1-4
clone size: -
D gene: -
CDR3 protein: CASSPRGGGSEKLFF
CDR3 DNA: TGTGCCAGCTCACCACGCGGGGGGGGTTCCGAAAAACTGTTTTTT

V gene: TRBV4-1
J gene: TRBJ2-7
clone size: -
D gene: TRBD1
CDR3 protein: CASSQVGQPYEQYF
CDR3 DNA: TGCGCCAGCAGCCAAGTGGGACAGCCCTACGAGCAGTACTTC

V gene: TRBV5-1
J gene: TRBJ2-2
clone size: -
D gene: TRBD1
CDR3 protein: CASSSRDRENTGELFF
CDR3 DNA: TGCGCCAGCAGCTCAAGGGACAGGGAAAACACCGGGGAGCTGTTTTTT

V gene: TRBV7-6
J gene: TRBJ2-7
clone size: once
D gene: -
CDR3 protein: CASSPYNVHEQYF
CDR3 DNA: TGTGCCAGCAGCCCCTATAACGTCCACGAGCAGTACTTC

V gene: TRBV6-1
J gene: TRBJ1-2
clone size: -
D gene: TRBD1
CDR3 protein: CASSGSHGQGFGYTF
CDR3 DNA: TGTGCCAGCAGTGGAAGCCACGGACAGGGATTTGGCTACACCTTC

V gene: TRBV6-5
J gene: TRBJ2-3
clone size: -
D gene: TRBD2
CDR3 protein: CASSWGGSGSDTQYF
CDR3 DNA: TGTGCCAGCAGTTGGGGGGGTAGCGGGAGTGATACGCAGTATTTT

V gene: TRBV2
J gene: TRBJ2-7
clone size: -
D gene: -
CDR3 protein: CASSEFRDEQYF
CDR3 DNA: TGTGCCAGCAGTGAGTTCAGGGACGAGCAGTACTTC

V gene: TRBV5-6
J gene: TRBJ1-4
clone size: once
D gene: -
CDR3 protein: CASSFREGDEKLFF
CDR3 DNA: TGTGCCAGCAGCTTCAGGGAAGGGGATGAAAAACTGTTTTTT

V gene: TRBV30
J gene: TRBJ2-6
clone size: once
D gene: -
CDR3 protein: CAWTGHRAGANVLTF
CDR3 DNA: TGTGCCTGGACAGGACACCGCGCTGGGGCCAACGTCCTGACTTTC

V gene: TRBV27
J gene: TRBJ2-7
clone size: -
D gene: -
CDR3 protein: CASSLEGGTFYEQYF
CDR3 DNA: TGTGCCAGCAGTTTAGAAGGCGGGACGTTTTACGAGCAGTACTTC

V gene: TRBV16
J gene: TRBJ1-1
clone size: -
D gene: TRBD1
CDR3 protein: CASSPPRGRENTEAFF
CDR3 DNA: TGTGCCAGCAGCCCCCCCAGGGGGCGCGAGAACACTGAAGCTTTCTTT

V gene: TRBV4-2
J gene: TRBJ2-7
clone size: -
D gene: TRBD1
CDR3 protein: CASSQIPGQGAGEQYF
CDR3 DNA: TGTGCCAGCAGCCAAATACCGGGACAGGGGGCGGGGGAGCAGTACTTC

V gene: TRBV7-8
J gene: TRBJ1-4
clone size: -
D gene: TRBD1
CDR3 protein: CASSLARGPNEKLFF
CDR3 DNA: TGTGCCAGCAGCTTAGCTAGGGGGCCTAATGAAAAACTGTTTTTT

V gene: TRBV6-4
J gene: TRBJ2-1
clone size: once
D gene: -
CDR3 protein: CASSDSWAGLNEQFF
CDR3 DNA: TGTGCCAGCAGTGACTCGTGGGCGGGGTTGAATGAGCAGTTCTTC

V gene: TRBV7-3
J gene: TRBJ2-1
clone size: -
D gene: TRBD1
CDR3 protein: CASAAGTADNEQFF
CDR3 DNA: TGTGCCAGCGCCGCCGGGACAGCAGACAATGAGCAGTTCTTC

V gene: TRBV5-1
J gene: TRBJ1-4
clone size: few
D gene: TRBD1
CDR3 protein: CASYIGTGNEKLFF
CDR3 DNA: TGCGCCAGCTACATAGGGACAGGGAACGAAAAACTGTTTTTT

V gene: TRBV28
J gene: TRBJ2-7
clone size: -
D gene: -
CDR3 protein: CASSSGSSYEQYF
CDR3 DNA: TGTGCCAGCAGCTCAGGGTCCTCCTACGAGCAGTACTTC

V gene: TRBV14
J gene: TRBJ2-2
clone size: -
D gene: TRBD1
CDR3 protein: CASADSGQGNTGELFF
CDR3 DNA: TGTGCCAGCGCAGATAGCGGACAGGGAAACACCGGGGAGCTGTTTTTT

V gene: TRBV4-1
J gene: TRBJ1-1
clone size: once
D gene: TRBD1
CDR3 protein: CASSHNRGGPNTEAFF
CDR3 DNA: TGCGCCAGCAGCCACAACAGGGGGGGCCCGAACACTGAAGCTTTCTTT

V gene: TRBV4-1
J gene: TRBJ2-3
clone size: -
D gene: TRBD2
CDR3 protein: CASSQDLLAGSTDTQYF
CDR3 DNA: TGCGCCAGCAGCCAAGATCTACTAGCGGGGTCCACAGATACGCAGTATTTT

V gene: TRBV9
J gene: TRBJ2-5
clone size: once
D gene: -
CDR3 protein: CASSPSQETQYF
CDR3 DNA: TGTGCCAGCAGCCCGTCCCAAGAGACCCAGTACTTC

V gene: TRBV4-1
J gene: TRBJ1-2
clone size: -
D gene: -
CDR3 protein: CASSQAGGIKSGYTF
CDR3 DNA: TGCGCCAGCAGCCAAGCGGGGGGAATCAAGAGTGGCTACACCTTC

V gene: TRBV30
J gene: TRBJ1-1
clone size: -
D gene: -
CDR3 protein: CAWSSTGNTEAFF
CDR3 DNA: TGTGCCTGGAGCTCCACAGGGAACACTGAAGCTTTCTTT

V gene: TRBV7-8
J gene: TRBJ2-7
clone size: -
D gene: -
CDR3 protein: CASSLVDTYEQYF
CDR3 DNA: TGTGCCAGCAGCTTAGTGGACACCTACGAGCAGTACTTC

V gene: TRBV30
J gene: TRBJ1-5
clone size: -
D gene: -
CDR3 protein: CAWSAAQGNQPQHF
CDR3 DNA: TGTGCCTGGAGTGCTGCCCAGGGAAATCAGCCCCAGCATTTT

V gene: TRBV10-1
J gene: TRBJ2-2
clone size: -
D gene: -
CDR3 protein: CASSGGVAANTGELFF
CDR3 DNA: TGCGCCAGCAGTGGGGGGGTAGCGGCGAACACCGGGGAGCTGTTTTTT

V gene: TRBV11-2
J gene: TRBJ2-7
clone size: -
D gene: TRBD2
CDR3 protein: CASSSNPGLAGYEQYF
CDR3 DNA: TGTGCCAGCAGCTCGAATCCGGGACTAGCGGGCTACGAGCAGTACTTC

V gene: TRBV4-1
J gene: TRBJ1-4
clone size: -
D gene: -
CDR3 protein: CASSPAGRPQLRWEKLFF
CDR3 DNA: TGCGCCAGCAGCCCAGCGGGCAGGCCGCAACTTAGGTGGGAAAAACTGTTTTTT

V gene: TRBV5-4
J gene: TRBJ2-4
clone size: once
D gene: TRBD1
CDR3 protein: CASSPGQDRVAKNIQYF
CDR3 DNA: TGTGCCAGCAGCCCGGGCCAGGACAGGGTAGCCAAAAACATTCAGTACTTC

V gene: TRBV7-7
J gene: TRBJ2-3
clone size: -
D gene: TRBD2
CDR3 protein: CASSDGLASTDTQYF
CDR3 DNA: TGTGCTAGCAGCGACGGACTAGCGAGCACAGATACGCAGTATTTT

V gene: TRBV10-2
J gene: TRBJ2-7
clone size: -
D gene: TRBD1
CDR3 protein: CASSPSSRTGGIYEQYF
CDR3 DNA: TGCGCCAGCAGTCCAAGCTCTCGGACAGGGGGAATCTACGAGCAGTACTTC

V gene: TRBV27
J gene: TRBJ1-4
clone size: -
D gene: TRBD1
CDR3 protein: CASRGGTGLEKLFF
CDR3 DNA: TGTGCCAGCAGGGGAGGGACAGGTTTAGAAAAACTGTTTTTT

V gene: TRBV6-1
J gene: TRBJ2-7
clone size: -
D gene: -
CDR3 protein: CASSEAPPGIPYEQYF
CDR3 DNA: TGTGCCAGCAGTGAAGCGCCTCCGGGAATCCCCTACGAGCAGTACTTC

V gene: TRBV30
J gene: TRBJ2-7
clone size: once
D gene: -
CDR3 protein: CAWSVLDTNKRGEQYF
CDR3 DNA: TGTGCCTGGAGTGTACTGGACACCAATAAAAGGGGCGAGCAGTACTTC

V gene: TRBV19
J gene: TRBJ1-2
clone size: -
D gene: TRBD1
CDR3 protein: CASSIGDRVGGYTF
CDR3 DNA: TGTGCCAGTAGTATAGGGGACAGGGTCGGTGGCTACACCTTC

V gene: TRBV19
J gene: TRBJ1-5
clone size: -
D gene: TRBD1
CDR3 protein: CASSRQGDSNQPQHF
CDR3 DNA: TGTGCCAGTAGTAGGCAGGGGGATAGCAATCAGCCCCAGCATTTT

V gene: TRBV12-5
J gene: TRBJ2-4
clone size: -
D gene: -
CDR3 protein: CASGLADSGSKNIQYF
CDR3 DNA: TGTGCTAGTGGTTTGGCCGATAGCGGAAGCAAAAACATTCAGTACTTC

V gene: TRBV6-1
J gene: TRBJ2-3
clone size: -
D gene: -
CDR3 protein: CASTTVFPDTQYF
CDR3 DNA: TGTGCCAGCACCACGGTCTTCCCAGATACGCAGTATTTT

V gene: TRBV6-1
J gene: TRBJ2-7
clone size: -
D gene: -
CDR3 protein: CASSVLPQGGEQYF
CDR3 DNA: TGTGCCAGCAGTGTCCTCCCTCAGGGGGGCGAGCAGTACTTC

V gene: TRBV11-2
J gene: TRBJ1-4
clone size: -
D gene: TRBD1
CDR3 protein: CASSPWTGGNEKLFF
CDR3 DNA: TGTGCCAGCAGCCCCTGGACAGGGGGAAATGAAAAACTGTTTTTT

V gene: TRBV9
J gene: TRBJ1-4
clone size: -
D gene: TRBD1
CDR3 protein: CASSSPGQGREKLFF
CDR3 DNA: TGTGCCAGCAGCTCTCCAGGACAGGGCCGGGAAAAACTGTTTTTT

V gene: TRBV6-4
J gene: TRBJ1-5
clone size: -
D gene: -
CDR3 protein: CASSRELNQPQHF
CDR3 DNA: TGTGCCAGCAGCAGAGAACTAAATCAGCCCCAGCATTTT

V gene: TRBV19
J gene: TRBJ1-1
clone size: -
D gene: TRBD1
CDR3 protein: CASSIGQGLLWAEAFF
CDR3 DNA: TGTGCCAGTAGTATCGGACAGGGACTCCTCTGGGCCGAAGCTTTCTTT

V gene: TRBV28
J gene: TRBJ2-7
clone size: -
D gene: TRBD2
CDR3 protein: CASSLWTSGNLYEQYF
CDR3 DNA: TGTGCCAGCAGTTTATGGACTAGCGGAAACCTTTACGAGCAGTACTTC

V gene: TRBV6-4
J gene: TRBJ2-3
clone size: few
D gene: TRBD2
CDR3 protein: CASSDSTSGPDTQYF
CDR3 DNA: TGTGCCAGCAGTGACTCGACTAGCGGTCCAGATACGCAGTATTTT

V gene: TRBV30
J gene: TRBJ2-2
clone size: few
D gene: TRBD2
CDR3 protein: CAQSGTNTGELFF
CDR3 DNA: TGTGCCCAGAGCGGGACGAACACCGGGGAGCTGTTTTTT

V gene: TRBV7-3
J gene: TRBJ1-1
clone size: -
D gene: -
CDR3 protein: CASSADTHTEAFF
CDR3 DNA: TGTGCCAGCAGCGCCGACACCCACACTGAAGCTTTCTTT

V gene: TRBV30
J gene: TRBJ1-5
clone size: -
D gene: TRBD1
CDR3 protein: CAWSPTGTGVGINQPQHF
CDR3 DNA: TGTGCCTGGAGTCCGACCGGGACAGGGGTCGGAATCAATCAGCCCCAGCATTTT